This is a list of T cell receptor beta chains from one sample in a study of patients and donors after allogeneic stem cell transplantation. TCRdb ran MiXCR on the RT-PCR reads and lists one entry per CDR3 protein. This sample carries 800,000 to 1,000,000 distinct CDR3 sequences, about a sixth of them seen once, and the ten largest clones take roughly 6%. What was sequenced was blood, either unsorted or a sorted T cell fraction (not recorded which). Receptors originate from a human donor who was either an allogeneic HSCT recipient or a stem cell or donor lymphocyte infusion donor (not recorded which). It is not recorded whose cells these are; they may come from a transplant donor. CDR3s include the opening cysteine and the closing phenylalanine or tryptophan. Each record gives: clone size, V gene, D gene, J gene, CDR3 DNA, CDR3 protein. The D gene is left open where the match is weak. Clone size is not always given. Where it is, it says once, few, many or a class for expanded clones.

size: .; V: TRBV4-1; D: TRBD1; J: TRBJ2-5; DNA: TGCGCCAGCAGCCAGAGGACAGGCGCGTGGACCCAGTACTTC; CDR3: CASSQRTGAWTQYF
size: many; V: TRBV12-3/TRBV12-4; D: .; J: TRBJ2-7; DNA: TGTGCCAGCAGTTTTCAGGGAATCACCTACGAGCAGTACTTC; CDR3: CASSFQGITYEQYF
size: .; V: TRBV7-9; D: TRBD1; J: TRBJ1-1; DNA: TGTGCCAGCAGCTCAACCTTAGGACAGGGGAACACTGAAGCTTTCTTT; CDR3: CASSSTLGQGNTEAFF
size: few; V: TRBV29-1; D: .; J: TRBJ1-2; DNA: TGCAGCGCTACCTTACAGGTGGCCTATGGCTACACCTTC; CDR3: CSATLQVAYGYTF
size: once; V: TRBV12-3/TRBV12-4; D: .; J: TRBJ2-7; DNA: TGTGCCAGCAGCCGACAGGCACCTACCTACGAGCAGTACTTC; CDR3: CASSRQAPTYEQYF
size: .; V: TRBV4-2; D: TRBD1; J: TRBJ1-6; DNA: TGTGCCAGCAGCCCCCTGGGGACAGGGGGAAGAAATTCACCCCTCCACTTT; CDR3: CASSPLGTGGRNSPLHF
size: .; V: TRBV21-1; D: .; J: TRBJ1-3; DNA: TGTGCCAGCAGCAAGCTCTACTCTGGAAACACCATATATTTT; CDR3: CASSKLYSGNTIYF
size: .; V: TRBV5-6; D: TRBD1; J: TRBJ1-6; DNA: TGTGCCAGCAGCGCGTACAGGGGGTGGCCTTCAAATTCACCCCTCCACTTT; CDR3: CASSAYRGWPSNSPLHF
size: few; V: TRBV29-1; D: TRBD2; J: TRBJ2-1; DNA: TGCAGCGTTGAAGATCCACTAGCGGGAGGCCCCCTTTCTTCCTACAATGAGCAGTTCTTC; CDR3: CSVEDPLAGGPLSSYNEQFF
size: few; V: TRBV9; D: .; J: TRBJ2-1; DNA: TGTGCCAGCGGGCCTTGGGGGGGGCTTAACAATGAGCAGTTCTTC; CDR3: CASGPWGGLNNEQFF
size: .; V: TRBV5-1; D: .; J: TRBJ2-1; DNA: TGCGCCAGCAGCTCATGGGCGGCAAGCTCCTACAATGAGCAGTTCTTC; CDR3: CASSSWAASSYNEQFF
size: .; V: TRBV12-3/TRBV12-4; D: TRBD1; J: TRBJ2-1; DNA: TGTGCCAGCAAACCGGGACAGGGCCCCTACAATGAGCAGTTCTTC; CDR3: CASKPGQGPYNEQFF
size: .; V: TRBV7-2; D: TRBD2; J: TRBJ2-1; DNA: TGTGCCAGCAGCCTACTAGCGGGGGGGCACAGTGAGCAGTTCTTC; CDR3: CASSLLAGGHSEQFF
size: few; V: TRBV12-3/TRBV12-4; D: .; J: TRBJ2-5; DNA: TGTGCCAGCAGCTTACTTGTGGGTGGAGCAGAGACCCAGTACTTC; CDR3: CASSLLVGGAETQYF
size: .; V: TRBV24-1; D: .; J: TRBJ2-5; DNA: TGTGCCACCAGTGCCCCGAGAAAGGGAGCCCCGGAGACCCAGTACTTC; CDR3: CATSAPRKGAPETQYF
size: .; V: TRBV3-1; D: .; J: TRBJ2-3; DNA: TGTGCCAGCAGCCAATGGGGAGATACGCAGTATTTT; CDR3: CASSQWGDTQYF
size: many; V: TRBV12-3/TRBV12-4; D: .; J: TRBJ1-1; DNA: TGTGCCAGCAGTTTGGACAGCTCGAACACTGAAGCTTTCTTT; CDR3: CASSLDSSNTEAFF
size: .; V: TRBV25-1; D: TRBD1; J: TRBJ1-1; DNA: TGTGCCAGCAGTGAACCAGGGGGTAACACTGAAGCTTTCTTT; CDR3: CASSEPGGNTEAFF
size: few; V: TRBV10-3; D: .; J: TRBJ1-2; DNA: TGTGCCATCAGTGATAGGGCGGATGGCTACACCTTC; CDR3: CAISDRADGYTF
size: few; V: TRBV6-1; D: .; J: TRBJ1-5; DNA: TGTGCCAGCAGTCAGCTGAAGACAGGAACCCACAATCAGCCCCAGCATTTT; CDR3: CASSQLKTGTHNQPQHF
size: .; V: TRBV7-3; D: .; J: TRBJ2-2; DNA: TGTGCCAGCAGCTTACGGCGTAGCAAGAACACCGGGGAGCTGTTTTTT; CDR3: CASSLRRSKNTGELFF
size: .; V: TRBV7-2; D: .; J: TRBJ2-5; DNA: TGTGCCAGCAGCTTTTGGCAGACCCAGTACTTC; CDR3: CASSFWQTQYF
size: many; V: TRBV29-1; D: .; J: TRBJ2-1; DNA: TGCAGCGTTGAGTATGAGGGGGGCTCCTACAATGAGCAGTTCTTC; CDR3: CSVEYEGGSYNEQFF
size: few; V: TRBV7-2; D: .; J: TRBJ1-6; DNA: TGTGCCAGCAGCTTAGAAGGCACCCTCCACTTT; CDR3: CASSLEGTLHF
size: many; V: TRBV10-3; D: TRBD1; J: TRBJ2-7; DNA: TGTGCCATCAGGCAGGGGGCTAGGGTCTACGAGCAGTACTTC; CDR3: CAIRQGARVYEQYF
size: .; V: TRBV29-1; D: .; J: TRBJ2-1; DNA: TGCAGCGTTTCTCGGGGGCGGTATGAGCAGTTCTTC; CDR3: CSVSRGRYEQFF
size: few; V: TRBV4-2; D: TRBD1; J: TRBJ1-6; DNA: TGTGCCAGCAGCCAAGGGTCCGGGACAGGGCTAGTGGGGCCGAGTTCACCCCTCCACTTT; CDR3: CASSQGSGTGLVGPSSPLHF
size: many; V: TRBV11-2; D: .; J: TRBJ2-3; DNA: TGTGCCAGCAGAGACAGGGGAGGGGGCACAGATACGCAGTATTTT; CDR3: CASRDRGGGTDTQYF
size: few; V: TRBV12-3/TRBV12-4; D: .; J: TRBJ1-1; DNA: TGTGCCAGCAGCACAGACTGGAGCACTGAAGCTTTCTTT; CDR3: CASSTDWSTEAFF
size: few; V: TRBV5-6; D: TRBD1; J: TRBJ2-4; DNA: TGTGCCAGCAGCTCCGGACAGGTGATCAAAAACATTCAGTACTTC; CDR3: CASSSGQVIKNIQYF
size: .; V: TRBV12-3/TRBV12-4; D: .; J: TRBJ1-1; DNA: TGTGCCAGCAGTTTAGCAGATCGAGGCGCTGAAGCTTTCTTT; CDR3: CASSLADRGAEAFF
size: .; V: TRBV6-2/TRBV6-3; D: TRBD1; J: TRBJ1-1; DNA: TGTGCCAGCAGTTACCGCGGACAGGGCTACACTGAAGCTTTCTTT; CDR3: CASSYRGQGYTEAFF
size: few; V: TRBV7-2; D: TRBD2; J: TRBJ2-3; DNA: TGTGCCAGCAGCTTAGCGCGTGCGGGGGGACCCACAGATACGCAGTATTTT; CDR3: CASSLARAGGPTDTQYF
size: few; V: TRBV28; D: TRBD2; J: TRBJ2-5; DNA: TGTGCCAGCAGTTTACACGGGTCGACTAGCGGGGCGCAGGAGACCCAGTACTTC; CDR3: CASSLHGSTSGAQETQYF
size: few; V: TRBV12-3/TRBV12-4; D: TRBD2; J: TRBJ2-1; DNA: TGTGCCAGCAGTTCCTGGACTAGCGCCCTCTCCTACAATGAGCAGTTCTTC; CDR3: CASSSWTSALSYNEQFF
size: .; V: TRBV3-1; D: TRBD1; J: TRBJ2-5; DNA: TGTGCCAGCAGCCCCCGGGACAGGGTCCAAGAGACCCAGTACTTC; CDR3: CASSPRDRVQETQYF
size: .; V: TRBV20-1; D: .; J: TRBJ2-1; DNA: TGCAGTGCTCCTTTAGCTGGCTACAATGAGCAGTTCTTC; CDR3: CSAPLAGYNEQFF
size: few; V: TRBV4-1; D: TRBD1; J: TRBJ2-7; DNA: TGCGCCAGCAGCCAAGTTACAGGGGGTTACGAGCAGTACTTC; CDR3: CASSQVTGGYEQYF